These 13 T cell receptor beta chains share one sample of origin, sequenced in a study of OX40 agonist ivuxolimab in advanced cancers. Here immunoSEQ multiplex PCR was the method, and the copy in TCRdb shows in-frame clones only, minus some. Here the sample spans more than 65,000 clones, approximately 84% being singletons. The material sequenced was CD4+ or CD8+ T cells sorted from blood, taken in a trial of the OX40 agonist ivuxolimab. The receptors here all came from an adult with an advanced solid tumor such as melanoma, head and neck, liver or kidney cancer.

The rearrangement joins TRBV2 to TRBJ2-2; D is uncertain. Trimming removed 5 bases at V and 5 bases at J, with 9 bases between. The CDR3 is made up of 13 amino acids. CDR1 and CDR2 (germline): SNHLY, FYNNEI. DNA for the CDR3: TGTGCCAGCAGTATCTATGAGACCGGGGAGCTGTTTTTT. This codes for CASSIYETGELFF.

The chain carries TRBV15 and TRBJ1-3, with a possible D match to TRBD1 (5 bases). Germline V gives CDR1 LNHNV, CDR2 YYDKDF (reference sequence). Deletions cut 5 bases from V and 0 bases from J, with 11 bases between. The CDR3 is 15 residues long. This CDR3 is CATSPRGYSGNTIYF. As DNA, the CDR3 is TGTGCCACCAGCCCACGGGGCTACTCTGGAAACACCATATATTTT.

The chain employs TRBV5-4 and TRBJ2-7, with 7 bases aligning to TRBD2. This CDR3 region has 15 residues. The ends lost 3 bases at V and 3 bases at J; junction bases unmatched: 9. Germline values: CDR1 SGHNT, CDR2 YYREEE (reference sequence). The CDR3 is CASSYPGGVFYEQYF. CDR3 nucleotides: TGTGCCAGCAGCTACCCGGGGGGAGTTTTCTACGAGCAGTACTTC.

The CDR3 sequence is CASRPGQLSYEQYF. The CDR3 coding sequence is TGTGCCAGCAGACCGGGACAGCTCTCCTACGAGCAGTACTTC. This rearrangement joins TRBV28 to TRBJ2-7, with TRBD1 identical over 7 bases. Germline V gene data show CDR1 as MDHEN and CDR2 as SYDVKM. The CDR3 has 14 residues. Trimming at V came to 6 bases and at J to 0 bases, leaving 5 bases not matched to a gene.

The chain links TRBV5-1 to TRBJ2-1; 10 bases fit TRBD1. The CDR3 contains 15 residues. V dropped 4 bases and J dropped 2; count of bases not matched to a gene: 3. CDR1 is SGHRS, CDR2 YFSETQ, per germline. CDR3 region: CASSTGTGAYNEQFF. DNA for the CDR3: TGCGCCAGCAGCACCGGGACAGGGGCCTACAATGAGCAGTTCTTC.

The V gene is TRBV6-5, the J gene TRBJ1-2, with D uncertain. Trimming removed 0 bases from V and 1 base from J, with 9 bases in between. Germline CDR1 and CDR2: MNHEY and SVGAGI. This CDR3 region has 15 residues. CDR3 sequence: CASSYSAEFNYGYTF. The CDR3 bases are TGTGCCAGCAGTTACTCGGCGGAGTTTAACTATGGCTACACCTTC.

CDR3 sequence: CASSPPSRQGGGELFF. CDR3 in DNA: TGTGCCAGCAGCCCCCCGTCCCGACAGGGGGGCGGGGAGCTGTTTTTT. V gene TRBV2 combines with J gene TRBJ2-2; 9 bases map to TRBD1. The CDR3 is made up of 16 amino acids. Germline V gene lookup returns CDR1 SNHLY and CDR2 FYNNEI. Trimming cost V 6 bases and J 7 bases; bases outside gene matches: 12.

The chain carries TRBV7-9 and TRBJ2-3, with D unclear. CDR3 size: 13 residues. Germline CDR1 and CDR2: SEHNR and FQNEAQ (reference sequence). V shed 0 bases and J shed 6 bases, with 7 bases lying between them. The CDR3 here is CASSLARDDTQYF. The CDR3 DNA is TGTGCCAGCAGCTTAGCGCGAGACGATACGCAGTATTTT.

The rearrangement links TRBV28 to TRBJ2-3; D remains ambiguous. From germline, CDR1 is MDHEN and CDR2 SYDVKM. This CDR3 has 12 amino acids. Trimming shortened V by 8 bases and J by 3 bases, and 9 bases separated the two germline ends. The CDR3 coding sequence is TGTGCCAGCGGACCCCAGACAGATACGCAGTATTTT. Amino acids: CASGPQTDTQYF.

This chain uses TRBV7-2 with TRBJ1-4, with D maybe TRBD1 (5 bases). Germline-derived CDR1 and CDR2 are SGHTA and FQGNSA. The CDR3 totals 14 residues. Trimming left V 5 bases short and J 8 bases short, with 15 bases between. CDR3 protein: CASSLGGDGEKLFF. The CDR3, as DNA: TGTGCCAGCAGCCTAGGAGGGGATGGAGAAAAACTGTTTTTT.

J is TRBJ2-1 and V is TRBV19; TRBD2 matches 11 bases. V lost 5 bases and J lost 10; bases outside the gene matches: 7. This CDR3 contains 14 residues. CDR1 is LNHDA, CDR2 SQIVND, per germline (reference sequence). This CDR3 is CASSFLAGGGEQFF. The CDR3 nucleotides read TGTGCCAGTAGTTTTTTAGCGGGAGGGGGGGAGCAGTTCTTC. Based on the CDR3 plus reference TRBV19 and TRBJ2-1, the full variable domain is DGGITQSPKYLFRKEGQNVTLSCEQNLNHDAMYWYRQDPGQGLRLIYYSQIVNDFQKGDIAEGYSVSREKKESFPLTVTSAQKNPTAFYLCASSFLAGGGEQFFGPGTRLTVL.

The chain recombines TRBV10-2 with TRBJ2-2, with D uncertain. The CDR3 has 14 residues. Looked up from germline, CDR1 is WSHSY and CDR2 is SAAADI. With 3 bases removed from V and 6 bases from J, the gap between germline ends came to 11 bases. CDR3 coding DNA: TGCGCCAGCAGTGATGCCCTTTGGGCCGGGGAGCTGTTTTTT. Translating gives CASSDALWAGELFF.

This clone is a singleton in its sample. The genes are TRBV15 and TRBJ2-5; D tentatively reads TRBD1 or TRBD2 (5 bases each). The CDR3 covers 14 residues. The germline V gene has CDR1 LNHNV and CDR2 YYDKDF (reference sequence). The V end was cut by 1 base, the J end by 8 bases, with 14 bases between. DNA for the CDR3: TGTGCCACCAGCAGAGGTGGGACCCCAGGAACCCAGTACTTC. Its protein product is CATSRGGTPGTQYF.